This T cell receptor beta chain was documented in a study of monozygotic twins with inflammatory bowel disease. The CDR3 extends over 14 amino acids. Germline V CDR1 and CDR2: SGHRS, YFSETQ. Making each TCR library took around 3.5 ug of total RNA. Researchers used template switching to add UMIs featuring a 6-nucleotide sample barcode. Using TCRalpha and TCRbeta cDNA, the researchers carried out two nested PCRs that lasted around 15 and 9 cycles. Reanalyzing the 5' RACE reads, TCRdb keeps one entry per CDR3 protein, without DNA. This sample's table has 150,000 to 200,000 distinct CDR3 sequences. Each donor had 2 to 3 ml of blood drawn.

This TCR came from a human donor with ulcerative colitis or Crohn's disease, or a healthy co-twin of an affected twin (not recorded which). The sequencing sample was made of blood. The chain carries TRBV5-1 and TRBJ2-5. CDR3 in amino acids: CASSSYEFQETQYF.